The rows below give T cell receptor beta chains drawn from one sample of a study of monozygotic twins with inflammatory bowel disease. TCRdb re-called the 5' RACE reads and catalogs CDR3 proteins one per entry, DNA excluded. This sample carries more than 350,000 distinct CDR3 sequences, with about 2.2% going to the ten biggest clones. The specimen was blood. These receptors were collected from a human donor with ulcerative colitis or Crohn's disease, or a healthy co-twin of an affected twin (not recorded which). Each CDR3 is given with its conserved first and last residue. Fields, in order: V gene, J gene, CDR3 protein.

>TRBV7-6|TRBJ1-1
CASSLSSGANTEAFF
>TRBV5-1|TRBJ1-1
CASSFAPETEAFF
>TRBV11-2|TRBJ1-1
CASSLGGYSRVNTEAFF
>TRBV4-3|TRBJ1-2
CASSLDREHGYTF
>TRBV28|TRBJ2-2
CASSTSSTGELFF
>TRBV5-1|TRBJ2-5
CASSFSHPRETQYF
>TRBV4-2|TRBJ2-2
CASSQARGPYTGELFF
>TRBV23-1|TRBJ1-5
CASSPDKQPQHF
>TRBV3-1|TRBJ2-3
CASSLVRRTGGTDTQYF
>TRBV7-2|TRBJ2-1
CASSYTRSGRVQFF
>TRBV7-9|TRBJ2-1
CASSRGDLSEQFF
>TRBV20-1|TRBJ1-5
CSAQDRNSNQPQHF
>TRBV7-9|TRBJ2-5
CASSLAYGAEEETQYF
>TRBV5-4|TRBJ2-1
CASSLGTVNEQFF
>TRBV19|TRBJ2-3
CASSIGGSADTQYF
>TRBV9|TRBJ2-3
CASSQKGTDTQYF
>TRBV5-1|TRBJ1-1
CASSSSGGYTEAFF
>TRBV19|TRBJ1-5
CASRLAGGQGYQPQHF
>TRBV7-9|TRBJ2-7
CASSSRTGTYEQYF
>TRBV5-1|TRBJ2-7
CASKPFGDRVYEQYF
>TRBV6-1|TRBJ2-7
CASRGGHLTYEQYF
>TRBV29-1|TRBJ1-4
CSVEAGRPATNEKLFF
>TRBV6-2/TRBV6-3|TRBJ2-1
CASSSATRVSYNEQFF
>TRBV5-6|TRBJ2-1
CASSSGEIRSNEQFF
>TRBV7-2|TRBJ1-1
CASSPRGVRGAFF
>TRBV5-1|TRBJ1-5
CASSRGQGEQPQHF